This TCR beta chain was recovered during a study of blood T cell repertoires in COVID-19. About the study: Spain, Italy and the United States supplied samples that represented acute and convalescent COVID-19. Sample material is recorded as cDNA or gDNA derived from T cells, B-cell-depleted T cells, or PBMCs.

Enrollees, about 18 to 89 years old, lived in 20 to 25 US areas. Per the original methods: Amplifying reference gene primers gave estimates of nucleated cell counts. Measured with immunoSEQ multiplex PCR; TCRdb has only the in-frame clones, and not every one. V, J and clone size reflect that table, while D and trimming were determined from the DNA. Altogether over 200,000 clones are present, about 86% being singletons, with the ten largest covering around 4.5%. This TCR was recovered from a woman aged 25 to 39 who had been exposed to COVID-19. The specimen sequenced was PBMCs or T cells enriched from blood (not recorded which).

The CDR3 loop is CASSLVGQGAKTYEQYF. CDR3 nucleotide sequence: TGCGCCAGCAGCTTGGTAGGACAGGGGGCTAAAACCTACGAGCAGTACTTC. The chain links TRBV5-1 to TRBJ2-7, with 11 bases lining up with TRBD1. V dropped 0 bases and J dropped 2; count of bases not matched to a gene: 7. CDR1 SGHRS and CDR2 YFSETQ come from the germline V gene. The CDR3 sequence is 17 residues long.